This TCR beta chain originates from a study of T cell responses to AZD1222 COVID-19 vaccine. Looking at the study overall: The study pooled second doses at about 4 or about 12 weeks.

Only in-frame clones appear in the TCRdb table, and some are missing; sequencing was by immunoSEQ multiplex PCR. The sample records fewer than 150,000 clones, approximately 90% being singletons. Germline-derived CDR1 and CDR2 are KGHSH and LQKENI. Trimming cost V 1 base and J 3 bases; bases outside gene matches: 6. This CDR3 has 15 residues. V gene TRBV18 combines with J gene TRBJ2-7; 7 nucleotides line up with TRBD2. The source of this sequence is an adult in good health. This specimen was peripheral blood, taken on day 0 of AZD1222 vaccination. This chain's CDR3 is CASSPQLAGDYEQYF. CDR3 bases: TGTGCCAGCTCACCACAATTGGCGGGGGACTACGAGCAGTACTTC.